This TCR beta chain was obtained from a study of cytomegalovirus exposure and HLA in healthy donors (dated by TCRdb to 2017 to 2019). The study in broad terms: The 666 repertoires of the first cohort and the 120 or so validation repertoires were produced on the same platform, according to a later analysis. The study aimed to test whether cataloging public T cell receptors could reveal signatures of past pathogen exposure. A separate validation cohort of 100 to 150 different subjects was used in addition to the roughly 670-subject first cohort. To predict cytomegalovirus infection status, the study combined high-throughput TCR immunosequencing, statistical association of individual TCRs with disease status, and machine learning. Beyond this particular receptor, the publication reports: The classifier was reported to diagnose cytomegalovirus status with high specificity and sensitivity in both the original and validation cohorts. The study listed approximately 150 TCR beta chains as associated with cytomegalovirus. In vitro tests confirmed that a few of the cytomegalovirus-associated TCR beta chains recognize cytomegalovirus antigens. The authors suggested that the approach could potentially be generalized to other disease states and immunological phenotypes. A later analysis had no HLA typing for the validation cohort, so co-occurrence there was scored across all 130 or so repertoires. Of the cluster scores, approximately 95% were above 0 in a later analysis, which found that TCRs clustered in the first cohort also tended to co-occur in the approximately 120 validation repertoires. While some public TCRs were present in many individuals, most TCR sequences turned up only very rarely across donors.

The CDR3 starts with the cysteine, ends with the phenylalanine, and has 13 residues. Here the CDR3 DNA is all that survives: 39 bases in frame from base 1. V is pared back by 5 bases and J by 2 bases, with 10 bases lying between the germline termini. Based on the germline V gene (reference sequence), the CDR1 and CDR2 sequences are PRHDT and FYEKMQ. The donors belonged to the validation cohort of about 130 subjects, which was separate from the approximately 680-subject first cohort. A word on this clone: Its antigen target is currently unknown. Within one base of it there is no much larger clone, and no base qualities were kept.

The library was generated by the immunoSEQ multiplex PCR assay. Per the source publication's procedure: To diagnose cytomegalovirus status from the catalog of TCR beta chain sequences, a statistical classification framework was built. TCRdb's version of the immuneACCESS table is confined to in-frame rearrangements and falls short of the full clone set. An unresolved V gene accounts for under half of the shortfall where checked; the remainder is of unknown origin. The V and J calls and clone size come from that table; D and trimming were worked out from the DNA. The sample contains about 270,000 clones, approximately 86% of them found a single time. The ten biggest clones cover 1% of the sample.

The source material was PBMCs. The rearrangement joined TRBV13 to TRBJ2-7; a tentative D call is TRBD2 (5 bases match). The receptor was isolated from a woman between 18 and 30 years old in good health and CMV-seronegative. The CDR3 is CASSRDYTYEQYF. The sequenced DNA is TGTGCCAGCAGCCGAGACTATACCTACGAGCAGTACTTC.